These 31 T cell receptor beta chains originate from one sample sequenced in a study of CD8 T cells in Susac syndrome. Random hexamers were used to reverse transcribe an amount of roughly 0.5 to 1 ug RNA. MiXCR, run by TCRdb on the immunoSEQ multiplex PCR reads, gives a single entry per CDR3 protein. The sample shows some 120,000 distinct CDR3 sequences, around 94% of them seen only once. Sequencing was carried out using CD4+ T cells from PBMCs. The receptors come from a human donor in good health.

The chain recombines TRBV3-1 with TRBJ1-1, with D hard to call. Germline-derived CDR1 and CDR2 are LGHDT and YNNKEL (reference sequence). Trimming took off 2 bases at V and 2 bases at J, with 9 bases between the two ends. The length of the CDR3 is 14 residues. This chain's CDR3 is CASSQNTENTEAFF. In DNA form, the CDR3 reads TGTGCCAGCAGCCAAAACACAGAAAACACTGAAGCTTTCTTT.

As regards this clonotype: One end of the junction does not line up with germline, which may come from a read error. The chain has TRBV2 and TRBJ2-7, with TRBD1 as a possible D gene (6 bases). Germline V lookup: CDR1 SNHLY, CDR2 FYNNEI. The CDR3 is made up of 15 amino acids. The CDR3 sequence: CASSEDVGPSTSRGF. In nucleotides, the CDR3 is TGTGCCAGCAGTGAAGATGTGGGGCCGTCGACGAGCAGGGGCTTC.

This chain joins TRBV12-1 and TRBJ2-7; the D segment call TRBD2 is taken from the table without a DNA check. TRBV12-1 is labeled a pseudogene. This CDR3 spans 18 amino acids. The CDR3 DNA sequence: TGTGCCAGCAGCCTAACGGGACTAGCGGGAAGTAGCTCCTACGAGCAGTACTTC. It yields the protein CASSLTGLAGSSSYEQYF.

The V gene is TRBV6-2 or TRBV6-3, the J gene TRBJ2-2; TRBD2 matches at 7 bases. This CDR3 region has 14 residues. Germline V gives CDR1 MNHEY, CDR2 SVGEGT. The V segment lost 7 bases and the J segment 5 bases; nucleotides outside the gene matches: 7. CDR3 sequence reads: CASIRDSGTGELFF. CDR3 sequence (DNA): TGTGCCAGCATACGGGATAGCGGGACCGGGGAGCTGTTTTTT.

The chain recombines TRBV30 with TRBJ2-5, with 9 nucleotides matching TRBD2. V lost 3 bases to trimming and J lost 1 base; unmatched junction nucleotides: 3. Per the germline V gene, CDR1 is GTSNPN and CDR2 is SVGIG (reference sequence). The CDR3 sequence is 14 residues long. CDR3 sequence (DNA): TGTGCCTGGAGGCTAGCGGGAAGCCAAGAGACCCAGTACTTC. Protein sequence: CAWRLAGSQETQYF.

The chain carries TRBV5-1 and TRBJ1-2; D not certain. Germline CDR1 and CDR2: SGHRS and YFSETQ. The ends were cut back, 2 bases at V and 0 bases at J, with 8 bases in the middle. The CDR3 has 14 residues. CDR3 DNA: TGCGCCAGCAGCTTCCCAGGAGCTAACTATGGCTACACCTTC. It is translated as CASSFPGANYGYTF.

V usage is TRBV7-2 and J usage is TRBJ2-1; 8 bases fit TRBD2. V gave up 1 base and J gave up 5 bases; unmatched junction bases: 4. The CDR3 contains 15 residues. The germline V gene has CDR1 SGHTA and CDR2 FQGNSA. The CDR3 loop is CASSLGAGVHNEQFF. CDR3 bases: TGTGCCAGCAGCTTAGGAGCGGGAGTACACAATGAGCAGTTCTTC.

This sequence joins TRBV2 and TRBJ2-1; 9 positions match TRBD2. CDR1 is SNHLY and CDR2 is FYNNEI in the germline V gene. J was trimmed by 9 bases and V by 5 bases; bases with no gene match: 11. CDR3 length equals 15 residues. The CDR3 coding sequence is TGTGCCAGCAGTCTAAGTGGTGCGGGAGGGGTTGAGCAGTTCTTC. Its protein product is CASSLSGAGGVEQFF.

The rearrangement links TRBV11-2 to TRBJ2-7; D unclear. The V end lost 4 bases, the J end lost 2 bases, and 9 bases lay between the germline ends. CDR1 SGHAT and CDR2 FQNNGV come from the germline V gene. The CDR3 is 13 residues long. CDR3 nucleotides: TGTGCCAGCAGCTCCTTCGACCCCTACGAGCAGTACTTC. It specifies CASSSFDPYEQYF.

This chain links TRBV7-2 with TRBJ2-7; tentatively, D is TRBD1 (6 bases). Trimming left V 3 bases short and J 6 bases short, with 15 bases between. The CDR3 has 14 residues. The germline CDR1 and CDR2 sequences are SGHTA and FQGNSA. The CDR3 is CASSLPGQLFEQYF. In DNA, the CDR3 is TGTGCCAGCAGCTTGCCGGGACAACTTTTCGAGCAGTACTTC.

A single count supports this clonotype. The V call is TRBV29-1, the J call TRBJ1-2, with a tentative D call TRBD1 (6 bases). Germline-derived CDR1 and CDR2 are SQVTM and ANQGSEA. The CDR3 is 13 amino acids. Trimming took off 3 bases at V and 4 bases at J, with 12 bases between the two ends. CDR3 DNA: TGCAGCGTTGATACATGGGACACCTATGGCTACACCTTC. Amino acids: CSVDTWDTYGYTF. The whole variable domain, remainder taken from reference TRBV29-1 and TRBJ1-2, is SAVISQKPSRDICQRGTSLTIQCQVDSQVTMMFWYRQQPGQSLTLIATANQGSEATYESGFVIDKFPISRPNLTFSTLTVSNMSPEDSSIYLCSVDTWDTYGYTFGSGTRLTVV.

The chain is built from TRBV4-3 and TRBJ2-5; D may be TRBD1 or TRBD2 (5 bases each). The CDR3 length is 16 residues. V gave up 1 base and J gave up 4 bases, with 16 bases separating them. Germline V gives CDR1 LGHNA, CDR2 YSLEER. CDR3 region: CASSQGRQSGSETQYF. The CDR3 DNA reads as TGCGCCAGCAGCCAAGGGCGACAGAGCGGCTCAGAGACCCAGTACTTC.

This sequence joins TRBV7-6 and TRBJ2-7, with a weak D call TRBD1 (5 bases). This CDR3 region has 15 residues. Germline V gene data show CDR1 as SGHVS and CDR2 as FNYEAQ. V dropped 1 base and J dropped 0 bases, with 10 bases sitting between them. CDR3 residues: CASSLGRESSYEQYF. CDR3 sequence (DNA): TGTGCCAGCAGCTTAGGCAGGGAAAGCTCCTACGAGCAGTACTTC.

The J gene is TRBJ2-7, the V gene TRBV29-1; 9 bases fit TRBD1. V shed 4 bases, J shed 5 bases, and the junction held 9 bases outside the gene matches. The germline V gene has CDR1 SQVTM and CDR2 ANQGSEA. The CDR3 extends over 14 amino acids. The CDR3 spells CSVVGQGLADEQYF. CDR3 sequence (DNA): TGCAGCGTTGTAGGACAGGGGTTGGCGGACGAGCAGTACTTC.

V and J are TRBV15 and TRBJ2-3; D not resolved. V was clipped by 2 bases and J by 4 bases, with 4 bases between them. The CDR3 runs 12 residues. Germline values: CDR1 LNHNV, CDR2 YYDKDF (reference sequence). CDR3 sequence (DNA): TGTGCCACCAGCAGAACCCCAGATACGCAGTATTTT. It codes for CATSRTPDTQYF.

DNA of the CDR3: TGCAGTGCTAGAGTTCTTGGAGTACAAGAGACCCAGTACTTC. Translating it yields CSARVLGVQETQYF. This chain uses TRBV20-1 with TRBJ2-5; no clear D gene. The CDR3 extends over 14 amino acids. The germline CDR1 and CDR2 sequences are DFQATT and SNEGSKA (reference sequence). With 1 base removed from V and 2 bases from J, the gap between germline ends came to 11 bases.

The V call is TRBV29-1, the J call TRBJ2-1, with 9 bases lining up with TRBD1. CDR1 is SQVTM and CDR2 is ANQGSEA in the germline V gene. CDR3 length: 14 amino acids. The V segment lost 4 bases and the J segment 2 bases; nucleotides outside the gene matches: 3. The CDR3 DNA reads TGCAGCGTTGCGGGGACAGGGCCCTACAATGAGCAGTTCTTC. Protein sequence: CSVAGTGPYNEQFF.

This clonotype was observed once. This chain uses TRBV9 with TRBJ2-1; 7 nucleotides align to TRBD2. The CDR3 runs to 15 residues. The germline gives CDR1 SGDLS, CDR2 YYNGEE. Trimming removed 0 bases from V and 4 bases from J; junction bases left unmatched: 4. CDR3 sequence reads: CASSVGGSMYNEQFF. CDR3 coding DNA: TGTGCCAGCAGCGTAGGCGGGAGTATGTACAATGAGCAGTTCTTC. Using reference TRBV9 and TRBJ2-1 for the parts outside the CDR3, the full variable domain is DSGVTQTPKHLITATGQRVTLRCSPRSGDLSVYWYQQSLDQGLQFLIQYYNGEERAKGNILERFSAQQFPDLHSELNLSSLELGDSALYFCASSVGGSMYNEQFFGPGTRLTVL.

This clonotype was observed a single time. The chain joins TRBV7-9 to TRBJ1-3; unclear D gene. CDR1 is SEHNR, CDR2 FQNEAQ, per germline (reference sequence). Trimming took 10 bases from V and 0 from J, leaving 13 bases between them. This CDR3 is built from 14 residues. CDR3 region: CANRGRLSGNTIYF. The CDR3, as DNA: TGTGCCAACAGAGGACGGCTCTCTGGAAACACCATATATTTT.

This clonotype was seen only once. In nucleotides, the CDR3 is TGTGCCAGCAGCTTAGATAACGCAGATACGCAGTATTTT. Its protein is CASSLDNADTQYF. The chain has TRBV11-2 and TRBJ2-3; no reliable D call. The V gene's germline CDR1 is SGHAT and CDR2 FQNNGV. The V and J ends lost 0 bases and 4 bases respectively, with 5 bases between them. This CDR3 spans 13 amino acids.

This chain uses TRBV7-2 with TRBJ2-7; TRBD2 agrees at 8 bases. Trimming cost V 5 bases and J 0 bases; bases outside gene matches: 9. The CDR3 contains 16 residues. Germline CDR1 SGHTA, CDR2 FQGNSA. CDR3 amino acids: CASSQSSGTSSYEQYF. CDR3 sequence (DNA): TGTGCCAGCAGCCAGTCATCCGGGACTAGCTCCTACGAGCAGTACTTC.

This chain joins TRBV29-1 and TRBJ2-7; possible D gene TRBD2, 6 bases. Deletions cut 2 bases from V and 6 bases from J, with 11 bases between. The CDR3 runs 12 residues. CDR1 is SQVTM and CDR2 is ANQGSEA in the germline V gene. As DNA, the CDR3 is TGCAGCGTTGAACTGGAGGGAGGCGAGCAGTACTTC. This translates into CSVELEGGEQYF.

The chain couples TRBV20-1 to TRBJ1-2; possibly TRBD1 for D (5 bases). In germline, CDR1 is DFQATT, CDR2 SNEGSKA (reference sequence). V lost 0 bases and J 4 bases, leaving 15 bases between the germline ends. The length of the CDR3 is 15 residues. The CDR3 sequence is CSARDLGERGYGYTF. The CDR3 DNA sequence: TGCAGTGCTAGAGATTTGGGGGAAAGAGGCTATGGCTACACCTTC.

The gene calls are TRBV13 and TRBJ2-3; 11 nucleotides line up with TRBD2. This CDR3 spans 15 amino acids. In germline, CDR1 is PRHDT, CDR2 FYEKMQ (reference sequence). Losses at the gene ends were 5 bases for V and 2 bases for J; bases not matched to a gene: 3. This CDR3 is CASSVGLAATDTQYF. CDR3 DNA sequence: TGTGCCAGCAGCGTGGGACTAGCGGCCACAGATACGCAGTATTTT.

The V call is TRBV6-5, the J call TRBJ1-3; 7 nucleotides align to TRBD1. This CDR3 is built from 17 residues. The V and J ends lost 0 bases and 2 bases, in that order; junction bases with no gene match: 7. Germline values: CDR1 MNHEY, CDR2 SVGAGI. CDR3 in amino acids: CASSYSSSDRAGNTIYF. Written as DNA, the CDR3 is TGTGCCAGCAGTTACTCTTCCTCCGACAGGGCTGGAAACACCATATATTTT.

This rearrangement joins TRBV5-1 to TRBJ2-7; D is possibly TRBD1 (5 bases). V was pared by 1 base and J by 2 bases, with 7 bases between. Germline V gene sequence: CDR1 SGHRS, CDR2 YFSETQ. This CDR3 has 13 residues. The CDR3 sequence is CASSLTGPYEQYF. In DNA, the CDR3 is TGCGCCAGCAGCTTGACAGGTCCCTACGAGCAGTACTTC.

This clonotype has a single count. The chain recombines TRBV20-1 with TRBJ2-1; D possibly corresponds to TRBD1 (6 bases). Germline V gives CDR1 DFQATT, CDR2 SNEGSKA (reference sequence). There are 14 residues in the CDR3. V lost 3 bases to trimming and J lost 0 bases, with 9 bases between them. The DNA of the CDR3 is TGCAGTGCTAGCGAGGACAGCTCCTACAATGAGCAGTTCTTC. Translation: CSASEDSSYNEQFF.

The chain carries TRBV5-1 and TRBJ2-7; D possibly corresponds to TRBD1 (5 bases). There are 14 residues in the CDR3. V was cut by 2 bases and J by 1 base, with 10 bases left in between. Germline loops: CDR1 SGHRS, CDR2 YFSETQ. The chain's CDR3 is CASSFLQASYEQYF. CDR3 in DNA: TGCGCCAGCAGCTTTTTACAGGCATCCTACGAGCAGTACTTC.

The chain joins TRBV12-3 or TRBV12-4 to TRBJ2-7, with TRBD1 matching over 9 bases. The CDR3 spans 14 residues. V lost 4 bases, J lost 5 bases, and 6 bases stayed unmatched. DNA for the CDR3: TGTGCCAGCAGTTCGTGGGACAGGGTCGACGAGCAGTACTTC. This gives the protein CASSSWDRVDEQYF.

The CDR3 is CASSVQLLTEAFF. In DNA form, the CDR3 reads TGTGCCAGCAGCGTCCAGTTATTAACTGAAGCTTTCTTT. The chain combines TRBV9 with TRBJ1-1, with D unresolved. The CDR3 has 13 amino acids. V dropped 2 bases and J dropped 5 bases, with 10 bases sitting between them. From germline, CDR1 is SGDLS and CDR2 YYNGEE.

The V and J genes are TRBV19 and TRBJ2-2; 7 bases are a match to TRBD1. This CDR3 has 14 amino acids. The V gene end was trimmed by 5 bases and the J gene end by 4 bases; junction bases not matched to a gene: 4. CDR1 LNHDA and CDR2 SQIVND come from the germline V gene (reference sequence). Written as DNA, the CDR3 is TGTGCCAGTAGTGAGGGGGCGAGCACCGGGGAGCTGTTTTTT. It translates to CASSEGASTGELFF.